Each of the 20 T cell receptor beta chains below was sequenced from the same sample in a study of shared clonotypes between healthy human individuals. Data came from immunoSEQ multiplex PCR; TCRdb stores just in-frame clones and leaves some out. Among roughly 2 million clones, 90% to 96% were seen once, and the ten largest hold 0.13%. Input material: naive CD4+ T cells sorted from blood. The subset: CD45RA+ positively selected. All receptors derive from a man between 18 and 29 years old in good health.

This clone was counted once. This sequence joins TRBV7-9 and TRBJ2-3, with a weak D call TRBD2 (6 bases). Per the germline V gene, CDR1 is SEHNR and CDR2 is FQNEAQ (reference sequence). This CDR3 spans 13 amino acids. With 4 bases removed from V and 5 bases from J, the gap between germline ends came to 10 bases. This CDR3 reads CASSWGEKDTQYF. The DNA for the CDR3 is TGTGCCAGCAGCTGGGGGGAAAAAGATACGCAGTATTTT.

V and J are TRBV29-1 and TRBJ2-3; the D call may be TRBD1 or TRBD2 (5 bases each). This CDR3 comprises 14 residues. Trimming pared 6 bases from V and 5 bases from J, leaving 18 bases between. The V gene's germline CDR1 is SQVTM and CDR2 ANQGSEA. The CDR3 region is CSVDTGIRGDTQYF. The DNA for the CDR3 is TGCAGCGTAGATACCGGGATTAGGGGAGATACGCAGTATTTT.

This chain joins TRBV4-3 and TRBJ2-7, with D perhaps matching TRBD1 or TRBD2 (5 bases each). CDR1 and CDR2 from the germline V gene are LGHNA and YSLEER. Trimming took off 0 bases at V and 3 bases at J, with 9 bases between the two ends. This CDR3 has 14 amino acids. CDR3 bases: TGCGCCAGCAGCCAAGATTTTGGGGGCTACGAGCAGTACTTC. Translating it yields CASSQDFGGYEQYF.

Here the CDR3 reads CASSAENTGELFF. The DNA of the CDR3 is TGTGCCAGCAGTGCGGAGAACACCGGGGAGCTGTTTTTT. The J gene is TRBJ2-2, the V gene TRBV25-1; D is undetermined. Trimming left V 4 bases short and J 1 base short, with 4 bases between. The germline gives CDR1 MGHDK, CDR2 SYGVNS. The CDR3 loop spans 13 amino acids. Using reference TRBV25-1 and TRBJ2-2 for the parts outside the CDR3, the full variable domain is EADIYQTPRYLVIGTGKKITLECSQTMGHDKMYWYQQDPGMELHLIHYSYGVNSTEKGDLSSESTVSRIRTEHFPLTLESARPSHTSQYLCASSAENTGELFFGEGSRLTVL.

V is TRBV10-3 and J is TRBJ1-6; TRBD1 agrees at 7 bases. There are 16 residues in the CDR3. V trimming: 3 bases; J trimming: 0 bases; junction bases outside the gene matches: 2. From germline, CDR1 is ENHRY and CDR2 SYGVKD. CDR3 DNA: TGTGCCATCAGTGACAGGGGGGACTCCTATAATTCACCCCTCCACTTT. Its protein product is CAISDRGDSYNSPLHF.

This clone was seen once. The chain links TRBV9 to TRBJ1-2; D may be TRBD1 (5 bases). Trimming took off 0 bases at V and 0 bases at J, with 9 bases between the two ends. The CDR3 sequence is 15 residues long. Germline values: CDR1 SGDLS, CDR2 YYNGEE. The CDR3 here is CASSVEGGANYGYTF. CDR3 nucleotide sequence: TGTGCCAGCAGCGTAGAGGGAGGGGCTAACTATGGCTACACCTTC.

The chain employs TRBV9 and TRBJ2-1; D gene ambiguous. Germline loops: CDR1 SGDLS, CDR2 YYNGEE. V dropped 4 bases and J dropped 4 bases, with 9 bases sitting between them. CDR3 length equals 13 residues. The CDR3 DNA sequence: TGTGCCAGCAGCTTATCCTCATACAATGAGCAGTTCTTC. This gives the protein CASSLSSYNEQFF.

This chain joins TRBV28 and TRBJ2-5, with D perhaps assigned TRBD1 or TRBD2 (6 bases each). The germline gives CDR1 MDHEN, CDR2 SYDVKM. The CDR3 has 14 amino acids. Trimming stripped 4 bases from V and 9 bases from J, with 18 bases between. The CDR3 region is CASSSPGLGASQYF. The DNA of the CDR3 is TGTGCCAGCAGTTCCCCGGGACTGGGGGCGTCCCAGTACTTC.

V usage is TRBV28 and J usage is TRBJ1-6, with a tentative D call TRBD1 (6 bases). V was cut by 7 bases and J by 7 bases, with 14 bases left in between. Germline-derived CDR1 and CDR2 are MDHEN and SYDVKM. The CDR3 has 14 amino acids. CDR3 amino acids: CASNRARRNSPLHF. The CDR3 nucleotides are TGTGCCAGCAACAGGGCCAGGCGGAATTCACCCCTCCACTTT.

V usage is TRBV6-6 and J usage is TRBJ2-3; D unclear. In germline, CDR1 is MNHNY, CDR2 SVGAGI (reference sequence). The CDR3 has 12 amino acids. V gave up 5 bases and J gave up 6 bases, with 9 bases separating them. The CDR3 DNA sequence: TGTGCCAGCAGTCTTTCCGGGGATACGCAGTATTTT. It translates to CASSLSGDTQYF.

This chain joins TRBV6-1 and TRBJ2-3, with D hard to call. Trimming stripped 7 bases from V and 1 base from J, with 12 bases between. The CDR3 runs 14 residues. CDR1 is MNHNS, CDR2 SASEGT, per germline. This CDR3 reads CASKQPTRTDTQYF. CDR3 coding DNA: TGTGCCAGCAAACAGCCCACCCGCACAGATACGCAGTATTTT.

The V call is TRBV6-1, the J call TRBJ2-3; 11 nucleotides align to TRBD1. V shed 4 bases, J shed 3 bases, and the junction held 3 bases outside the gene matches. The germline CDR1 and CDR2 sequences are MNHNS and SASEGT. The CDR3 is made up of 15 amino acids. CDR3: CASSGRDRGTDTQYF. The CDR3 DNA is TGTGCCAGCAGTGGCCGGGACAGGGGGACAGATACGCAGTATTTT.

The V call is TRBV9, the J call TRBJ2-1; 8 bases are a match to TRBD2. Germline V gene lookup returns CDR1 SGDLS and CDR2 YYNGEE. Trimming cost V 4 bases and J 6 bases; bases outside gene matches: 12. This CDR3 has 16 amino acids. This chain's CDR3 is CASSPPGLVSGNEQFF. CDR3 in DNA: TGTGCCAGCAGCCCCCCGGGACTAGTGTCTGGCAATGAGCAGTTCTTC.

The chain recombines TRBV6-8 with TRBJ1-2, with TRBD1 identical over 11 bases. The CDR3 runs 16 residues. Trimming at V came to 5 bases and at J to 4 bases, leaving 9 bases not matched to a gene. Germline V CDR1 and CDR2: MNHGY, SAAAGT. CDR3 DNA: TGTGCCAGCAGTCGTCCCGGGACAGGGGGTGGCTATGGCTACACCTTC. Protein product: CASSRPGTGGGYGYTF.

This clone is a singleton in its sample. V gene TRBV10-2 combines with J gene TRBJ2-3, with TRBD2 matching 11 bases. In germline, CDR1 is WSHSY, CDR2 SAAADI. V dropped 7 bases and J dropped 4; count of bases not matched to a gene: 7. CDR3 length equals 15 residues. DNA for the CDR3: TGCGCCAGCATCCTGACTAGCGGGGCCCCAGATACGCAGTATTTT. This sequence encodes CASILTSGAPDTQYF.

The V gene is TRBV5-1, the J gene TRBJ2-1, with TRBD2 as a possible D gene (7 bases). Deletions cut 8 bases from V and 1 base from J, with 13 bases between. This CDR3 is 14 amino acids long. The germline gives CDR1 SGHRS, CDR2 YFSETQ. CDR3 DNA: TGCGCCAGTTACGGGGGGCCATCCTACAATGAGCAGTTCTTC. Its translation is CASYGGPSYNEQFF.

The rearrangement joins TRBV18 to TRBJ2-3; possible D gene TRBD1, 6 bases. This CDR3 comprises 15 residues. Germline-derived CDR1 and CDR2 are KGHSH and LQKENI. V was clipped by 6 bases and J by 0 bases, with 13 bases between them. The CDR3 spells CASSLLGGSTDTQYF. CDR3 DNA sequence: TGTGCCAGCTCCCTGCTAGGGGGAAGCACAGATACGCAGTATTTT.

The chain is built from TRBV14 and TRBJ1-1; D perhaps matches TRBD1 (5 bases). The CDR3 extends over 15 amino acids. Germline V CDR1 and CDR2: SGHDN, FVKESK. V gave up 2 bases and J gave up 9 bases, with 19 bases separating them. This CDR3 is CASSQLGYEGLKAFF. DNA of the CDR3: TGTGCCAGCAGCCAACTAGGGTATGAGGGGCTGAAAGCTTTCTTT.

The chain recombines TRBV5-6 with TRBJ2-3, with D perhaps TRBD1 (5 bases). CDR1 and CDR2 (germline): SGHDT, YYEEEE. The CDR3 has 15 residues. Deletions cut 0 bases from V and 6 bases from J, with 14 bases between. CDR3 residues: CASSLDFGQADTQYF. Written as DNA, the CDR3 is TGTGCCAGCAGCTTGGACTTCGGACAAGCTGATACGCAGTATTTT.

The V and J genes are TRBV2 and TRBJ1-1, with D possibly being TRBD1 (6 bases). The CDR3 has 15 amino acids. CDR1 is SNHLY and CDR2 is FYNNEI in the germline V gene. V was shortened by 2 bases and J by 6 bases, with 16 bases between the two germline ends. CDR3 residues: CASSERGIRGAEAFF. CDR3 bases: TGTGCCAGCAGTGAAAGGGGGATTCGGGGAGCTGAAGCTTTCTTT.